Below, one TCR beta chain is given with its context. The sample comes from a study of blood T cell repertoires in COVID-19. Overall study: Some COVID-19 samples were acute and others convalescent; all came from the United States, Italy and Spain.

Trimming took off 8 bases at V and 0 bases at J, with 14 bases between the two ends. The germline CDR1 and CDR2 sequences are SNHLY and FYNNEI. This CDR3 has 15 residues. In the study's own analysis: Cell counts per sample came from amplifying reference gene primers. Only in-frame clones appear in the TCRdb table, and some are missing; sequencing was by immunoSEQ multiplex PCR. Clone size and the V and J calls come from that table; the DNA yielded D and trimming. The sample yields 190,000 or so clones, around 84% seen once. The sequence was obtained from a man aged 35-49 years with active or convalescent COVID-19. What was sequenced was peripheral blood. The gene calls are TRBV2 and TRBJ2-1; D not resolved. The CDR3 region is CASVWAPDSYNEQFF. CDR3 in DNA: TGTGCCAGCGTCTGGGCTCCCGACTCCTACAATGAGCAGTTCTTC.